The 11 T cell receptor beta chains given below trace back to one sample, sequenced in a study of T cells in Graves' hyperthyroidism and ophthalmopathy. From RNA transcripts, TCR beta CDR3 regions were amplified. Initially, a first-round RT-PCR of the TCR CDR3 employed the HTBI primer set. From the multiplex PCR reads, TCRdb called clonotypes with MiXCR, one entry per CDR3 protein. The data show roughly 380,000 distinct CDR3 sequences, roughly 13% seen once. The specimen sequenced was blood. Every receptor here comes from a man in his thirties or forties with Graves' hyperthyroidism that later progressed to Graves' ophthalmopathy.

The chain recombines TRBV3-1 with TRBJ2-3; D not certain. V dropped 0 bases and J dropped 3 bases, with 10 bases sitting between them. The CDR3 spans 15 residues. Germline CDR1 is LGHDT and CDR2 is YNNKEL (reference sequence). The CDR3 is CASSQEVTATDTQYF. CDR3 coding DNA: TGTGCCAGCAGCCAAGAAGTGACGGCAACAGATACGCAGTATTTT.

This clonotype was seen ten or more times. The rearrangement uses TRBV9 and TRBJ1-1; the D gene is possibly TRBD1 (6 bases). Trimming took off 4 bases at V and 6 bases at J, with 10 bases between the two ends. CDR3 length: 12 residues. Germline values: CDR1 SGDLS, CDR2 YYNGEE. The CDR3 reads CASSIGTSEAFF. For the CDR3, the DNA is TGTGCCAGCAGCATCGGGACATCTGAAGCTTTCTTT.

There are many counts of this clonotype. The CDR3 sequence: CASSQLRLDEQFF. CDR3 nucleotides: TGTGCCAGCAGCCAATTGCGGTTAGACGAGCAGTTCTTC. The chain has TRBV3-1 and TRBJ2-1, with D hard to call. CDR3 length: 13 residues. Trimming cost V 2 bases and J 10 bases, with 12 bases left between them. Germline V CDR1 and CDR2: LGHDT, YNNKEL (reference sequence).

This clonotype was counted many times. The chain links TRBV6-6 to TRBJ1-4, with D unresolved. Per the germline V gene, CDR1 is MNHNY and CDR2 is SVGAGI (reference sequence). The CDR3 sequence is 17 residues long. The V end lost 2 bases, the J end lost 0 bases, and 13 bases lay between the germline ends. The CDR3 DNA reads TGTGCCAGCAGTTACGGATACCCATCGGCAACTAATGAAAAACTGTTTTTT. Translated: CASSYGYPSATNEKLFF.

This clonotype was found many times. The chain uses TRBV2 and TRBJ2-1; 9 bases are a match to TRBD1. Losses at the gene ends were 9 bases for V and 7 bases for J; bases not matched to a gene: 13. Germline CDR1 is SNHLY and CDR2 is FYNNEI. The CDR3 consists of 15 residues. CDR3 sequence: CASRLGQGPANEQFF. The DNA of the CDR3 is TGTGCCAGTCGGCTGGGACAGGGCCCCGCGAATGAGCAGTTCTTC.

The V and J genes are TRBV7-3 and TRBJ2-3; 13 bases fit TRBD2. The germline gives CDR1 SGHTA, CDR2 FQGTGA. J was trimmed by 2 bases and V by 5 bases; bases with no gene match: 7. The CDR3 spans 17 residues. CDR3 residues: CASSPQLAGGYTDTQYF. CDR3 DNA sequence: TGTGCCAGCAGCCCCCAACTAGCGGGGGGGTACACAGATACGCAGTATTTT. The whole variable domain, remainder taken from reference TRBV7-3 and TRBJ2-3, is GAGVSQTPSNKVTEKGKYVELRCDPISGHTALYWYRQSLGQGPEFLIYFQGTGAADDSGLPNDRFFAVRPEGSVSTLKIQRTERGDSAVYLCASSPQLAGGYTDTQYFGPGTRLTVL.

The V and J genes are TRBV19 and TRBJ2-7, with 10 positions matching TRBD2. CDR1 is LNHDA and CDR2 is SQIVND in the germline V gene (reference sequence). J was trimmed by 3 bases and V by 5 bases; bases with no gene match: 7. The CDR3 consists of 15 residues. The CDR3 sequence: CASSFGGTSDYEQYF. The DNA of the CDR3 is TGTGCCAGTAGTTTCGGCGGGACTAGCGACTACGAGCAGTACTTC.

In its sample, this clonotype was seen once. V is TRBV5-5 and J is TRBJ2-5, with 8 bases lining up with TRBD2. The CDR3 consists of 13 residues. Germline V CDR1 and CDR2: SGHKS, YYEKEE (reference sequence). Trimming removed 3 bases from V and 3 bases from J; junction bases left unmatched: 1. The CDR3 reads CASSSGGEETQYF. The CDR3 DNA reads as TGTGCCAGCAGCTCCGGGGGGGAAGAGACCCAGTACTTC.

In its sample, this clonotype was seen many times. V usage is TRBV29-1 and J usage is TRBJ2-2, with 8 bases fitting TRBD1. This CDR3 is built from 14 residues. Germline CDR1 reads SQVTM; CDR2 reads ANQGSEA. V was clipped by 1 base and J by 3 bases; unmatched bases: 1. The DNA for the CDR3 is TGCAGCGTTGAAGGGACAGGGCACACCGGGGAGCTGTTTTTT. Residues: CSVEGTGHTGELFF.

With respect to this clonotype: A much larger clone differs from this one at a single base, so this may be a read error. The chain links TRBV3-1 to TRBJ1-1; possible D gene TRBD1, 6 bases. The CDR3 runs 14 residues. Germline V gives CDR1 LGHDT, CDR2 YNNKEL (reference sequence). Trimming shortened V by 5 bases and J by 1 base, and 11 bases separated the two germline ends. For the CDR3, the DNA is TGTGCCAGCAGCTACCGGGACAAGAACACTGAAGCTTTCTTT. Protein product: CASSYRDKNTEAFF.

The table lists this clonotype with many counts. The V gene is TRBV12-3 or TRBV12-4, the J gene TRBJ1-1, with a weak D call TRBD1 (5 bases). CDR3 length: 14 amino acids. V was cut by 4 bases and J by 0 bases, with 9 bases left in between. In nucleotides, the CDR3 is TGTGCCAGCAGTTGGGGCAACATGAACACTGAAGCTTTCTTT. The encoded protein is CASSWGNMNTEAFF.